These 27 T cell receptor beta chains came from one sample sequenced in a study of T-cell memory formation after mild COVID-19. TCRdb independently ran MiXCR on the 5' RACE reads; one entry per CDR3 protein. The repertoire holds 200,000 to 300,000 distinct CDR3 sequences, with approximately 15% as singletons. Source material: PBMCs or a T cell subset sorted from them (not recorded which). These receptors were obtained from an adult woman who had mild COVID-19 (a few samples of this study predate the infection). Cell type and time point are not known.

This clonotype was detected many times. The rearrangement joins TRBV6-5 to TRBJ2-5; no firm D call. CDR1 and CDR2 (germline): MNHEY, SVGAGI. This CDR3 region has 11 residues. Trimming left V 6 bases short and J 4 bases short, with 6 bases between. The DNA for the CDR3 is TGTGCCAGCAGGAACGGAGAGACCCAGTACTTC. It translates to CASRNGETQYF.

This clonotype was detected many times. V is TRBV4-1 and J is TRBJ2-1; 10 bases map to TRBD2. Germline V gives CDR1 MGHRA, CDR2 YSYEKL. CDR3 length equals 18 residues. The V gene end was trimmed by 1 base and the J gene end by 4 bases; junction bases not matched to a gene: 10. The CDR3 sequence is CASSQGIFGSGGYNEQFF. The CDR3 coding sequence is TGCGCCAGCAGCCAAGGGATTTTCGGTAGCGGGGGGTACAATGAGCAGTTCTTC.

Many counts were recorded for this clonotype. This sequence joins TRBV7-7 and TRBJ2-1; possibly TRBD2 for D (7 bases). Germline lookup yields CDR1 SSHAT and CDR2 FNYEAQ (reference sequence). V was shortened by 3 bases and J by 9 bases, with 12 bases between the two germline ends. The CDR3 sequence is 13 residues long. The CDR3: CASSLRGGGEQFF. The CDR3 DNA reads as TGTGCCAGCAGCTTGAGGGGGGGTGGTGAGCAGTTCTTC.

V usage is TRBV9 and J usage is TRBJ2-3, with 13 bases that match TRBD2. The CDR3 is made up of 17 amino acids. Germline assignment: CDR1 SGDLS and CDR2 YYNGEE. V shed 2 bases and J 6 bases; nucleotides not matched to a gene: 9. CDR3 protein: CASSVNPGTSGMDTQYF. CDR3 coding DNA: TGTGCCAGCAGCGTTAACCCCGGGACTAGCGGGATGGATACGCAGTATTTT.

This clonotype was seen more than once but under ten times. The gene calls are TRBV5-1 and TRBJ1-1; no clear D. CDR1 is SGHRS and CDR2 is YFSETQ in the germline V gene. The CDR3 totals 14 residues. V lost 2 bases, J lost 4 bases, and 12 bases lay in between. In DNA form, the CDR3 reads TGCGCCAGCAGCTTCGACGGTGGGCGCACTGAAGCTTTCTTT. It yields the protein CASSFDGGRTEAFF.

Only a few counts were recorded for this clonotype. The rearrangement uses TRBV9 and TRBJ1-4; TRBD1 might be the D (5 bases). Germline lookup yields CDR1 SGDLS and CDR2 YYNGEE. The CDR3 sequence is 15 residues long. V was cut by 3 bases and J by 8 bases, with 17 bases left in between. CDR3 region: CASSAQEGKGEKLFF. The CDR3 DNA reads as TGTGCCAGCAGCGCCCAAGAGGGGAAGGGAGAAAAACTGTTTTTT.

This CDR3 reads CASSEFIGWGGTDTQYF. The CDR3 region has the DNA TGTGCCAGCAGCGAGTTTATAGGATGGGGGGGCACAGATACGCAGTATTTT. This chain joins TRBV12-3 or TRBV12-4 and TRBJ2-3; tentatively, D is TRBD2 (6 bases). CDR3 size: 17 residues. The V end lost 6 bases, the J end lost 1 base, and 20 bases lay between the germline ends.

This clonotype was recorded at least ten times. CDR3 coding DNA: TGCGCCAGCAGCTTACGACAGGCCCCCTACGAGCAGTACTTC. This translates into CASSLRQAPYEQYF. The genes are TRBV5-1 and TRBJ2-7, with D perhaps matching TRBD1 (6 bases). Germline CDR1 and CDR2: SGHRS and YFSETQ. V was pared by 2 bases and J by 2 bases, with 11 bases between. The CDR3 is made up of 14 amino acids.

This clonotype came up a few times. The CDR3 is CASSSLGGQETQYF. CDR3 sequence (DNA): TGTGCCAGCAGCTCCCTAGGAGGGCAAGAGACCCAGTACTTC. The rearrangement uses TRBV9 and TRBJ2-5; a possible D gene is TRBD2 (6 bases). From germline, CDR1 is SGDLS and CDR2 YYNGEE. With 4 bases removed from V and 2 bases from J, the gap between germline ends came to 12 bases. The CDR3 loop spans 14 amino acids.

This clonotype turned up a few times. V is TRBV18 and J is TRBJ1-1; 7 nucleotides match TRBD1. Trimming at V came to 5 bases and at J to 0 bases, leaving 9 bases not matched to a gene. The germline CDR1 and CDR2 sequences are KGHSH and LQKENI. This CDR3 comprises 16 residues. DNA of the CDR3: TGTGCCAGCTCAATCACTTCAGGGGGTATGAACACTGAAGCTTTCTTT. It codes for CASSITSGGMNTEAFF.

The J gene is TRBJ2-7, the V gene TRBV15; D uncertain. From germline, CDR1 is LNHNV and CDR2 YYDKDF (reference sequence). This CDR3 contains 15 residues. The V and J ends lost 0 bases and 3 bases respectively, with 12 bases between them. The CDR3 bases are TGTGCCACCAGCAGAGAGGCCCTGGGCGGCTACGAGCAGTACTTC. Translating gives CATSREALGGYEQYF.

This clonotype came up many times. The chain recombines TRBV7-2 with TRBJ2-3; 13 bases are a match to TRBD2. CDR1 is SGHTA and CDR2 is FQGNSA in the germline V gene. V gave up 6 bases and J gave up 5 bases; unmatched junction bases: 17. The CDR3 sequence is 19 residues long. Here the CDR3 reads CASSSDGILAGGRRDTQYF. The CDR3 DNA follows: TGTGCCAGCAGTTCCGACGGAATACTAGCGGGAGGGCGGAGAGATACGCAGTATTTT.

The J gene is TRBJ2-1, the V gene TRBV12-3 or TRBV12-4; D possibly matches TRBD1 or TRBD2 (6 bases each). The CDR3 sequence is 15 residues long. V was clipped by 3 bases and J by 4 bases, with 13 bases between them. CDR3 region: CASSFPGAGYNEQFF. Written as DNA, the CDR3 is TGTGCCAGCAGTTTTCCGGGGGCGGGATACAATGAGCAGTTCTTC.

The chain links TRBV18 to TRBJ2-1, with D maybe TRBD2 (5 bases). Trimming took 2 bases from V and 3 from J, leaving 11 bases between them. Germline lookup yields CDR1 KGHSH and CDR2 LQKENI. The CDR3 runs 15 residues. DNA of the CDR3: TGTGCCAGCTCACCAGCCGGGAACCTCTACAATGAGCAGTTCTTC. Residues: CASSPAGNLYNEQFF.

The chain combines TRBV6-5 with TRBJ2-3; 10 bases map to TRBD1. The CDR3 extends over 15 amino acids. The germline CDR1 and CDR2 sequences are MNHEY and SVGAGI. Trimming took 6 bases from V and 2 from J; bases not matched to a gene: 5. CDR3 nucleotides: TGTGCCAGCAGACGGGACAGGGGCGTCACAGATACGCAGTATTTT. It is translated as CASRRDRGVTDTQYF.

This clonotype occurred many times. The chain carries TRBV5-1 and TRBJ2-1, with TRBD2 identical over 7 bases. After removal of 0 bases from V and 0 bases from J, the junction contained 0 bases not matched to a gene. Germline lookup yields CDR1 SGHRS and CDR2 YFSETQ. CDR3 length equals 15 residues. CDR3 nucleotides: TGCGCCAGCAGCTTGGGGGGGGGCTCCTACAATGAGCAGTTCTTC. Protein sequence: CASSLGGGSYNEQFF.

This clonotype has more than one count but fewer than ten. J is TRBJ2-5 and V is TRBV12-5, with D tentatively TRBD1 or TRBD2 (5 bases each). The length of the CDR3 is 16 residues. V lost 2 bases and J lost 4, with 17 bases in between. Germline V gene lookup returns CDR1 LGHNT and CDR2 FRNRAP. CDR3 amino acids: CASGLPRDPVVETQYF. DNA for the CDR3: TGTGCTAGTGGTTTGCCCCGGGACCCGGTGGTAGAGACCCAGTACTTC.

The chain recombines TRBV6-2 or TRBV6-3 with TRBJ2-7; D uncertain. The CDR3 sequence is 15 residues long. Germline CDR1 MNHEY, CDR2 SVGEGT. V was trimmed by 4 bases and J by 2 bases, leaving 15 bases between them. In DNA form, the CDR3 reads TGTGCCAGCAGTTTCACCGGGCCCCCAACCTACGAGCAGTACTTC. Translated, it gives CASSFTGPPTYEQYF.

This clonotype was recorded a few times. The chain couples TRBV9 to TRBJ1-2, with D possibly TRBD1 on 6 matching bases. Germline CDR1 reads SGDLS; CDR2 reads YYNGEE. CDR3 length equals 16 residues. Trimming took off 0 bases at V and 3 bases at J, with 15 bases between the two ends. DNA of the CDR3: TGTGCCAGCAGCGTAGGATCTGGGGGGCTGGACTATGGCTACACCTTC. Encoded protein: CASSVGSGGLDYGYTF.

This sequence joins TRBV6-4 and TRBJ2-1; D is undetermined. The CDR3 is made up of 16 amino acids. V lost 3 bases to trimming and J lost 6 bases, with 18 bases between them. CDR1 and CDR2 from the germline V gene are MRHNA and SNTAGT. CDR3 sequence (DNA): TGTGCCAGCAGTGAAGAGTTCGGTCCCTCCGGCAATGAGCAGTTCTTC. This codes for CASSEEFGPSGNEQFF.

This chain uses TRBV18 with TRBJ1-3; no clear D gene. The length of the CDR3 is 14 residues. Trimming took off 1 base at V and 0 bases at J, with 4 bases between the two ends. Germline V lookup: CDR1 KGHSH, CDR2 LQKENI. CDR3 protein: CASSPQVSGNTIYF. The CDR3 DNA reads TGTGCCAGCTCACCACAGGTCTCTGGAAACACCATATATTTT.

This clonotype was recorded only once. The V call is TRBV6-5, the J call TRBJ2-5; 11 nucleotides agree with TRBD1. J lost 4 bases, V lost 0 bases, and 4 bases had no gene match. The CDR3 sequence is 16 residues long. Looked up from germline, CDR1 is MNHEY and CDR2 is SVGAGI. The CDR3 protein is CASSYSRGQGAETQYF. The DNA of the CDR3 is TGTGCCAGCAGTTACTCTCGCGGACAGGGGGCAGAGACCCAGTACTTC.

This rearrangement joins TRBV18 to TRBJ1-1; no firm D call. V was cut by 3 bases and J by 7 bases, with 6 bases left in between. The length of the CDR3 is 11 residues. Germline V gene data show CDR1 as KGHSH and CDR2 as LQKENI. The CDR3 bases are TGTGCCAGCTCACCTCAGGTTGAAGCTTTCTTT. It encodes CASSPQVEAFF.

In nucleotides, the CDR3 is TGCAGTGCTAGATCCTCCAGGACTACGTACAATGAGCAGTTCTTC. The encoded protein is CSARSSRTTYNEQFF. The V call is TRBV20-1, the J call TRBJ2-1, with D perhaps matching TRBD2 (6 bases). The V gene lost 2 bases and the J gene lost 4 bases, with 15 bases spanning the gap. In germline, CDR1 is DFQATT, CDR2 SNEGSKA (reference sequence). The CDR3 totals 15 residues.

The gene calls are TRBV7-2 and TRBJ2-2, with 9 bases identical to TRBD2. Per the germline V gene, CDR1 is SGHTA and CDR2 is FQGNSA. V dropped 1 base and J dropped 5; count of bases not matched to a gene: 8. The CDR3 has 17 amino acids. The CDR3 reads CASSLGGSGRVTGELFF. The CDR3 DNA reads TGTGCCAGCAGCTTAGGCGGTAGCGGGAGAGTAACCGGGGAGCTGTTTTTT.

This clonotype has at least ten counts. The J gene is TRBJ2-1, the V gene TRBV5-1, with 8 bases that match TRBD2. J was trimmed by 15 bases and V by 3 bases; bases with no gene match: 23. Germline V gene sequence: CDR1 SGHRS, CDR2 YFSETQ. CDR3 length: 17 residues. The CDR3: CASSSEPISGGKGRAFF. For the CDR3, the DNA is TGCGCCAGCAGCTCGGAACCCATTTCGGGAGGGAAAGGACGTGCGTTCTTC.

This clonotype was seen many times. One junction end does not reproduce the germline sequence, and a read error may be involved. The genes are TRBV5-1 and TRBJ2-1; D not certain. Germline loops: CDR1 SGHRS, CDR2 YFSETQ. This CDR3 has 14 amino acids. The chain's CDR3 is CASSLGGSYNEQFF. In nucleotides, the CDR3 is TGTGCCAGCAGCCTCGGCGGCTCCTACAATGAGCAGTTCTTC.